This T cell receptor (beta chain) was identified during a study of T-cell reconstitution after alpha-beta-depleted transplantation in children. Broader study findings: It was reported that alpha-beta T cells came from several hundred expanded graft clones (about two months after transplant).

As concerns this clonotype: Antigen: not known.

This sample's TCRbeta library carried unique molecular identifier barcodes. Each CDR3 protein is one row after TCRdb ran MiXCR on the PCR reads. The profile covers about 98,000 distinct CDR3 sequences, with 20% to 30% appearing a single time and over 20% taken by the ten largest. The length of the CDR3 is 15 residues. V lost 6 bases to trimming and J lost 4 bases; unmatched junction nucleotides: 10. This clonotype was sampled from a boy between 2 and 10 years old with acute lymphoblastic leukemia, due to receive a stem cell transplant. The chain combines TRBV12-3 or TRBV12-4 with TRBJ2-5; TRBD2 matches at 8 bases. Specimen: PBMCs, collected before TCRalphabeta/CD19-depleted stem cell transplant. The CDR3 sequence: CASRTSTSVTETQYF. Here the CDR3 DNA reads TGTGCCAGCAGGACCTCGACTAGCGTCACAGAGACCCAGTACTTC.